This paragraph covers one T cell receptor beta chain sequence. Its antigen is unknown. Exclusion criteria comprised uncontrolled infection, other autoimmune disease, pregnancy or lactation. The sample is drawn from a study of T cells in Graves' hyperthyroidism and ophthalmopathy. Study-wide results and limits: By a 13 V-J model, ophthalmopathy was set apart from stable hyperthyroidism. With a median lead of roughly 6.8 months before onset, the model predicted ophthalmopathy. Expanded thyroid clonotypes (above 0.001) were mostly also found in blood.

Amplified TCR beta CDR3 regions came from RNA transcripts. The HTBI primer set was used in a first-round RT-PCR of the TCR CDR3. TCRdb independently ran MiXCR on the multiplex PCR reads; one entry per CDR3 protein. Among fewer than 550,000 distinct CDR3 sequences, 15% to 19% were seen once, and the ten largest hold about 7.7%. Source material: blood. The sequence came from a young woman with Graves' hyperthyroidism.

DNA of the CDR3: TGTGCCAGCTATAGCAATCAGCCCCAGCATTTT. Residues: CASYSNQPQHF. The chain carries TRBV28 and TRBJ1-5; D is ambiguous. Trimming left V 8 bases short and J 0 bases short, with 2 bases between. Germline V gives CDR1 MDHEN, CDR2 SYDVKM. This CDR3 is 11 amino acids long. Complete variable domain (other parts from reference TRBV28 and TRBJ1-5): DVKVTQSSRYLVKRTGEKVFLECVQDMDHENMFWYRQDPGLGLRLIYFSYDVKMKEKGDIPEGYSVSREKKERFSLILESASTNQTSMYLCASYSNQPQHFGDGTRLSIL.